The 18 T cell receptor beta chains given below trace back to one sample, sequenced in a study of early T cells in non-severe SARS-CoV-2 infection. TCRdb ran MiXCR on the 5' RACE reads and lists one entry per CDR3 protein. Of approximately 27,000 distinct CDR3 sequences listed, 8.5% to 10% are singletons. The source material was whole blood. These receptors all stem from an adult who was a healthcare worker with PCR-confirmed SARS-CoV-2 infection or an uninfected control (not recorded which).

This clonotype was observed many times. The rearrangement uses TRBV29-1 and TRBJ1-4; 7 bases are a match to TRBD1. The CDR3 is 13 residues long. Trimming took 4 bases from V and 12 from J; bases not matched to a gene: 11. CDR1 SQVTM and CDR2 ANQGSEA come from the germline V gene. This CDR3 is CSVVVLGDRELFF. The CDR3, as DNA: TGCAGCGTTGTGGTTCTCGGCGACAGGGAACTGTTTTTT.

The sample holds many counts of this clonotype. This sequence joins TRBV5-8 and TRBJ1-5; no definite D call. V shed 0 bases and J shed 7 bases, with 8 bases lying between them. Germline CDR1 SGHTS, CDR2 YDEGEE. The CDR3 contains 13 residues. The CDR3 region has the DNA TGTGCCAGCAGCTTGGTTAGGTACCAGCCCCAGCATTTT. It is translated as CASSLVRYQPQHF.

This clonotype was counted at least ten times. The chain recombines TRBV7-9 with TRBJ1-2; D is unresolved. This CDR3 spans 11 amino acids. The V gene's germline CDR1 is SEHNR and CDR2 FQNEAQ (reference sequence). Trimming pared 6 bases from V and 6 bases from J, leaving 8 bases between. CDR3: CASRYRDGYTF. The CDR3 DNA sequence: TGTGCCAGCAGGTATCGCGATGGCTACACCTTC.

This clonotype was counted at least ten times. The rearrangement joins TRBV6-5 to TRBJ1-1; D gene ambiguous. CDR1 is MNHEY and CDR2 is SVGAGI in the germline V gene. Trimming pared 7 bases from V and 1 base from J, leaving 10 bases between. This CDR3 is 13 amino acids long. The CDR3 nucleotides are TGTGCCAGCACGTCAGCAACGAACACTGAAGCTTTCTTT. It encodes CASTSATNTEAFF.

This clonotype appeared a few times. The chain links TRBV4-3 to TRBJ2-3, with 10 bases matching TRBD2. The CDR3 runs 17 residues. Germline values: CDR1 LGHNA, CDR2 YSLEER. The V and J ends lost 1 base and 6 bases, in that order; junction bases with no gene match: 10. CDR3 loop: CASSQVQRGGWGDTQYF. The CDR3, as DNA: TGCGCCAGCAGCCAAGTCCAGCGGGGGGGCTGGGGCGATACGCAGTATTTT.

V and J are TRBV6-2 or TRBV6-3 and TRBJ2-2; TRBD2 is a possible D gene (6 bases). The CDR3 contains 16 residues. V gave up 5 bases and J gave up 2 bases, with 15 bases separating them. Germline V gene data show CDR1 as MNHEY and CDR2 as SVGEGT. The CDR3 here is CASSQPGLVNTGELFF. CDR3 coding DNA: TGTGCCAGCAGTCAGCCGGGACTGGTAAACACCGGGGAGCTGTTTTTT.

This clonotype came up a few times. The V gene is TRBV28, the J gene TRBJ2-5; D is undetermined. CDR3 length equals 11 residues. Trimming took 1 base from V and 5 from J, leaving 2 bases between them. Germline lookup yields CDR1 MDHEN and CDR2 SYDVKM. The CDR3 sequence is CASSLSETQYF. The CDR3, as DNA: TGTGCCAGCAGTTTATCGGAGACCCAGTACTTC.

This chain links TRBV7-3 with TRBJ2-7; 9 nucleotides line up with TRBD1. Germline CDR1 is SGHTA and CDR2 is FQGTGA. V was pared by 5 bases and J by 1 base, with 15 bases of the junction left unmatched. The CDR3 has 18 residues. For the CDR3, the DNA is TGTGCCAGCAGCCCAAACGCCCTCCGGGACAGGGAATCCTACGAGCAGTACTTC. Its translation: CASSPNALRDRESYEQYF.

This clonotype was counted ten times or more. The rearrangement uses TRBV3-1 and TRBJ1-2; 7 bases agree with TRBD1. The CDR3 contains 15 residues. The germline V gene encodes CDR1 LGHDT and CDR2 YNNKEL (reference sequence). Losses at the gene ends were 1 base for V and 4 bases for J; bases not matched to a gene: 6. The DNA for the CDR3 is TGTGCCAGCAGCCAAGGTACAGGGGACGGCTATGGCTACACCTTC. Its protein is CASSQGTGDGYGYTF.

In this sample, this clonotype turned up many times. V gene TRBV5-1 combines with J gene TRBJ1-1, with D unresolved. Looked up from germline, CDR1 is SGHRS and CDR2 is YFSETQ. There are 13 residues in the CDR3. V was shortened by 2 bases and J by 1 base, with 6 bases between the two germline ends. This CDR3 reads CASSFWENTEAFF. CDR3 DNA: TGCGCCAGCAGCTTCTGGGAGAACACTGAAGCTTTCTTT.

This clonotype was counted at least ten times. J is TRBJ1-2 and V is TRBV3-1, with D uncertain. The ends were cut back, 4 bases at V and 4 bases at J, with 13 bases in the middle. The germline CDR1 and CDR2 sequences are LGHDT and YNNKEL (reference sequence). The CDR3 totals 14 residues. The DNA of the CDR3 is TGTGCCAGCAGCCGGGGTTTGGCGTCCTATGGCTACACCTTC. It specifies CASSRGLASYGYTF.

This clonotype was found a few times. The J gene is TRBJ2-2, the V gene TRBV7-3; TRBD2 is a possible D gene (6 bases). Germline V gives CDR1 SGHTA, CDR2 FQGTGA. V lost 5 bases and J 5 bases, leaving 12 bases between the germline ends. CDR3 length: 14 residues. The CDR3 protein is CASSPGLLTGELFF. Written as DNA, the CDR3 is TGTGCCAGCAGCCCCGGACTACTAACCGGGGAGCTGTTTTTT. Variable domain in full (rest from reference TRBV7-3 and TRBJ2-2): GAGVSQTPSNKVTEKGKYVELRCDPISGHTALYWYRQSLGQGPEFLIYFQGTGAADDSGLPNDRFFAVRPEGSVSTLKIQRTERGDSAVYLCASSPGLLTGELFFGEGSRLTVL.

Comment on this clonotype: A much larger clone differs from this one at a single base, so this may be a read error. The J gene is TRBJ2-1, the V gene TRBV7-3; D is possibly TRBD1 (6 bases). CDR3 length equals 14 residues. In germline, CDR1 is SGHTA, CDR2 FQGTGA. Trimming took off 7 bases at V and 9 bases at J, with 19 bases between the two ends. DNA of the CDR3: TGTGCCAGCATCCTGACAGGTGTACAAGTTGAGCAGTTCTTC. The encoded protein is CASILTGVQVEQFF.

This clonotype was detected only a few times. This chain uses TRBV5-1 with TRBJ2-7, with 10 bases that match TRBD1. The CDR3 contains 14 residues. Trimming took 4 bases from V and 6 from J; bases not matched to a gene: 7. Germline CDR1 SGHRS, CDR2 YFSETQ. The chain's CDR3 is CASSTGQGEAEQYF. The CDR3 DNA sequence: TGCGCCAGCAGCACTGGACAGGGGGAAGCCGAGCAGTACTTC.

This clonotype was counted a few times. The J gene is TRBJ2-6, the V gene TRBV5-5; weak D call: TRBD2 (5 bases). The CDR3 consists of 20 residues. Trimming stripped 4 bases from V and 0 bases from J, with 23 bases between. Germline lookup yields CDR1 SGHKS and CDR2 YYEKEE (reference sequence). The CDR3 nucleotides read TGTGCCAGCAGCATACACTCGGGGTTATCAGGTCCCTCTGGGGCCAACGTCCTGACTTTC. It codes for CASSIHSGLSGPSGANVLTF.

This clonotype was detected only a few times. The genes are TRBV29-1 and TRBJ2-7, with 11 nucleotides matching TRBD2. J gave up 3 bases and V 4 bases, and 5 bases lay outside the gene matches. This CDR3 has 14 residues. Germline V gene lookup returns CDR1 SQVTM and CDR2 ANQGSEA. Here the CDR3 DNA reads TGCAGCGTTGTTTCTAGCGGGGGGATCTACGAGCAGTACTTC. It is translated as CSVVSSGGIYEQYF.

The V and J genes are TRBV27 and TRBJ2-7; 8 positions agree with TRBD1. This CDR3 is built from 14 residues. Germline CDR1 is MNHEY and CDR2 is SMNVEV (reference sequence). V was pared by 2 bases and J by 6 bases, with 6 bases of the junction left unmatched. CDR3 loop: CASSLRTGSSEQYF. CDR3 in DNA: TGTGCCAGCAGTTTACGGACAGGGTCTTCCGAGCAGTACTTC.

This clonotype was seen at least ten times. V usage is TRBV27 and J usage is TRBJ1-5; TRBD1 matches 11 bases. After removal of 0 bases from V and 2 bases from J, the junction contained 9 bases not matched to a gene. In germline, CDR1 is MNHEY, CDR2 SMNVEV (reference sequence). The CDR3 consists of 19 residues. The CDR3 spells CASSLSRGTGGTGNQPQHF. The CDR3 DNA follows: TGTGCCAGCAGTTTATCGCGGGGGACAGGGGGTACTGGCAATCAGCCCCAGCATTTT.